This T cell receptor (beta chain) was found in a study of T-cell reconstitution after alpha-beta-depleted transplantation in children. CDR1 and CDR2 (germline): SGHRS, YFSETQ. The CDR3 is made up of 17 amino acids. The V and J ends lost 0 bases and 0 bases respectively, with 13 bases between them. It was with unique molecular identifiers that the TCRbeta library was prepared. TCRdb called the PCR reads again in MiXCR, with one record for every CDR3 protein. Here the sample spans about 540,000 distinct CDR3 sequences, about 18% being singletons. The TCR sequence derives from a human donor who donated a stem cell graft to a child with acute lymphoblastic leukemia. Here the sequenced sample was PBMCs from the stem cell graft donor, taken from the stem cell graft. This chain joins TRBV5-1 and TRBJ1-3; D is unresolved. In DNA, the CDR3 is TGCGCCAGCAGCTTGGGCCCTGCAACCCGCTCTGGAAACACCATATATTTT. Translation gives CASSLGPATRSGNTIYF.